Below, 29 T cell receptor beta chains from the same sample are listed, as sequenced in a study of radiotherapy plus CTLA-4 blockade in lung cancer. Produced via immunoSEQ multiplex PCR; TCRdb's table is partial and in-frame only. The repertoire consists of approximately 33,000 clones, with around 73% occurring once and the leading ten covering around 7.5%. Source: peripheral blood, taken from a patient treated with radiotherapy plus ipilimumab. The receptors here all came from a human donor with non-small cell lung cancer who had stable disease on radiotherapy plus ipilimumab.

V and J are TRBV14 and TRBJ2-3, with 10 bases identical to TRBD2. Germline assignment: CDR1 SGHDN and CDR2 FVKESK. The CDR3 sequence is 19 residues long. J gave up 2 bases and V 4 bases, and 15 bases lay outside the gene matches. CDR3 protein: CASSRLPILAGTNTDTQYF. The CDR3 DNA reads TGTGCCAGCAGCCGCCTGCCGATACTAGCGGGGACTAACACAGATACGCAGTATTTT.

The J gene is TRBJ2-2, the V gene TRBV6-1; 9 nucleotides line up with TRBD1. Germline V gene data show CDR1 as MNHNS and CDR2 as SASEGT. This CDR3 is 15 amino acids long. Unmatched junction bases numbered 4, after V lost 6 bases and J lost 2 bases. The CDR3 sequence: CASRQGAGNTGELFF. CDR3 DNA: TGTGCCAGCAGACAGGGGGCAGGCAACACCGGGGAGCTGTTTTTT.

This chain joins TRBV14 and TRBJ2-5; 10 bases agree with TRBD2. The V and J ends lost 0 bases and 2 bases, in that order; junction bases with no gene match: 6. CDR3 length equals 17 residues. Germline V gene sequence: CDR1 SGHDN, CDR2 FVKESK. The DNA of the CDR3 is TGTGCCAGCAGCCAAGATTGGAGCGGGGGGGAACAAGAGACCCAGTACTTC. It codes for CASSQDWSGGEQETQYF.

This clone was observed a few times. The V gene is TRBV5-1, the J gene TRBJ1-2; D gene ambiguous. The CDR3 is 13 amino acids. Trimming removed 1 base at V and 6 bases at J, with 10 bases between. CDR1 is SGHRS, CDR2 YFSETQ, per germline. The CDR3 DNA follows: TGCGCCAGCAGCTTGAGTTGGTCAGATGGCTACACCTTC. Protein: CASSLSWSDGYTF.

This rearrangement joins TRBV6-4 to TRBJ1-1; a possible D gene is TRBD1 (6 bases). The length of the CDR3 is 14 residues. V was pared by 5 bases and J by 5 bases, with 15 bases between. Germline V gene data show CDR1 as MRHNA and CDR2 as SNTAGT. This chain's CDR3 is CASSPRQGSTEAFF. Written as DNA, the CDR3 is TGTGCCAGCAGTCCCCGCCAGGGGAGTACTGAAGCTTTCTTT.

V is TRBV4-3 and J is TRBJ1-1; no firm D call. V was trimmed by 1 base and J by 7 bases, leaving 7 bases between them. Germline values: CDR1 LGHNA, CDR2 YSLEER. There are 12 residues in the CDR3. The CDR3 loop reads CASSQGGIEAFF. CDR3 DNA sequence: TGCGCCAGCAGCCAAGGAGGGATTGAAGCTTTCTTT.

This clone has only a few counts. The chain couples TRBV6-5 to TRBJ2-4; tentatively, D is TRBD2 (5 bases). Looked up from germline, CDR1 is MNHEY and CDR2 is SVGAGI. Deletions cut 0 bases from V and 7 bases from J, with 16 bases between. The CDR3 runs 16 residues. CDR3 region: CASSYSRTAVGNIQYF. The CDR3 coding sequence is TGTGCCAGCAGTTACTCCAGAACAGCGGTGGGGAACATTCAGTACTTC.

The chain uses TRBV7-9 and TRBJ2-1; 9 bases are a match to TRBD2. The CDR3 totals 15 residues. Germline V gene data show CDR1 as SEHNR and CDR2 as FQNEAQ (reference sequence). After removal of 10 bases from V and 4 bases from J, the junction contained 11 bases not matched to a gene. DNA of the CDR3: TGTGCCAACTCCCCCGTGGCGGGGGGGTACAATGAGCAGTTCTTC. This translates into CANSPVAGGYNEQFF.

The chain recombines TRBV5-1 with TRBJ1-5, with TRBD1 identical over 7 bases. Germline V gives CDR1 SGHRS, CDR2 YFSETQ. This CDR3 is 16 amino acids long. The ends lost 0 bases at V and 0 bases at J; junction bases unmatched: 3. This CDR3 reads CASSLEGQHSNQPQHF. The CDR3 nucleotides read TGCGCCAGCAGCTTGGAGGGACAGCATAGCAATCAGCCCCAGCATTTT.

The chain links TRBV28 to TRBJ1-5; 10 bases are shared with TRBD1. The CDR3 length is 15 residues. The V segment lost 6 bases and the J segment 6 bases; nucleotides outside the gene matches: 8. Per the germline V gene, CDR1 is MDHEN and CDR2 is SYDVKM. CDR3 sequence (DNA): TGTGCCAGCAGGATGACAGGGGGCTACGGTCAGCCCCAGCATTTT. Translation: CASRMTGGYGQPQHF.

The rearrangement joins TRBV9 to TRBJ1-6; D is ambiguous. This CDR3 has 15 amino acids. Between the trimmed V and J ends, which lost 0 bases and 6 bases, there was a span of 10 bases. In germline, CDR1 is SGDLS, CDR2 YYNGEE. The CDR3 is CASSVEEGANSPLHF. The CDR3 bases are TGTGCCAGCAGCGTAGAAGAAGGAGCTAATTCACCCCTCCACTTT. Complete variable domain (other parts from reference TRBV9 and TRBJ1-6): DSGVTQTPKHLITATGQRVTLRCSPRSGDLSVYWYQQSLDQGLQFLIQYYNGEERAKGNILERFSAQQFPDLHSELNLSSLELGDSALYFCASSVEEGANSPLHFGNGTRLTVT.

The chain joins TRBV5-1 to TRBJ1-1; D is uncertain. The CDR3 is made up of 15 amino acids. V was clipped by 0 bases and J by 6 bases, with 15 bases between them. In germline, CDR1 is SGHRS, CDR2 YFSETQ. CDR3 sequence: CASSLERGRFSEAFF. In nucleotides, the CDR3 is TGCGCCAGCAGCTTGGAGCGGGGTAGATTTTCTGAAGCTTTCTTT.

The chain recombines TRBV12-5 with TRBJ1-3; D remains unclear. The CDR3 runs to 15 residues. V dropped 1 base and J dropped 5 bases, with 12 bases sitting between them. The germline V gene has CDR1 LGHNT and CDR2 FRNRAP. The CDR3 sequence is CASGLGSRERNTIYF. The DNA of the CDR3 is TGTGCTAGTGGTTTGGGCTCAAGGGAGAGAAACACCATATATTTT.

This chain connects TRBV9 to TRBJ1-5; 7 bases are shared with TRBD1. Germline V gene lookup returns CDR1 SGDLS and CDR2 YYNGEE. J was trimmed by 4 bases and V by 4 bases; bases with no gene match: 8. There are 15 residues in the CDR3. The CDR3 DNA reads TGTGCCAGCAGCCAGGGACCGGGACAGAATCAGCCCCAGCATTTT. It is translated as CASSQGPGQNQPQHF.

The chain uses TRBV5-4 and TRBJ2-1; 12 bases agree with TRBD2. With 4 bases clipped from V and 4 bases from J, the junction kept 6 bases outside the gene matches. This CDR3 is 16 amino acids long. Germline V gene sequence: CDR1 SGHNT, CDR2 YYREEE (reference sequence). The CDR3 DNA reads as TGTGCCAGCAGCCTAGCGGGGGGGTCGCGTTACAATGAGCAGTTCTTC. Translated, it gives CASSLAGGSRYNEQFF.

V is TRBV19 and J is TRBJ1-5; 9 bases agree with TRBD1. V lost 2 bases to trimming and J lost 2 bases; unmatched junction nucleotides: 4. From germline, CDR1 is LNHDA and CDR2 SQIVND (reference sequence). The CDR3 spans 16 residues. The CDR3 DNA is TGTGCCAGTAGTATATGGCGGACAGGGGGCAATCAGCCCCAGCATTTT. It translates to CASSIWRTGGNQPQHF.

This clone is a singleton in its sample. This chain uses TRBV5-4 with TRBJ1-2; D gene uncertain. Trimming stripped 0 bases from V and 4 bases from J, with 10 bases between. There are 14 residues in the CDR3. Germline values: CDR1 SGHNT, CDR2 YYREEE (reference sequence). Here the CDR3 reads CASSLAGYLYGYTF. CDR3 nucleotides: TGTGCCAGCAGCTTGGCGGGGTACCTCTATGGCTACACCTTC. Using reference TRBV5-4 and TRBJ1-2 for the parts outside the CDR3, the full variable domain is ETGVTQSPTHLIKTRGQQVTLRCSSQSGHNTVSWYQQALGQGPQFIFQYYREEENGRGNFPPRFSGLQFPNYSSELNVNALELDDSALYLCASSLAGYLYGYTFGSGTRLTVV.

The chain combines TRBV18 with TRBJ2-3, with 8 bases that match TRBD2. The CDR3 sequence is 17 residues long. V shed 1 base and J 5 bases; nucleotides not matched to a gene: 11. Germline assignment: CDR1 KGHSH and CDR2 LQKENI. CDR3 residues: CASSPQVAGNFRDTQYF. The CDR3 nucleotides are TGTGCCAGCTCACCACAAGTAGCGGGGAATTTTCGAGATACGCAGTATTTT.

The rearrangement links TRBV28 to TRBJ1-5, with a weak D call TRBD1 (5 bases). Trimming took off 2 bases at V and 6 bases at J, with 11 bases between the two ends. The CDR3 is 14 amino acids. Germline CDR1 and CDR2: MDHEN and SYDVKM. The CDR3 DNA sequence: TGTGCCAGCAGTTTACCCAGGGCTGGTCAGCCCCAGCATTTT. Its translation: CASSLPRAGQPQHF.

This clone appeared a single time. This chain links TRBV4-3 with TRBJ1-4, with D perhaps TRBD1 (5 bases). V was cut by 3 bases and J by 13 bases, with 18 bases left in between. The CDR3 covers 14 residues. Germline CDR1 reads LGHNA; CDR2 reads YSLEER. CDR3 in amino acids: CASSHSALTGGLFF. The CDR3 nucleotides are TGCGCCAGCAGCCACTCGGCCCTGACCGGGGGACTGTTTTTT.

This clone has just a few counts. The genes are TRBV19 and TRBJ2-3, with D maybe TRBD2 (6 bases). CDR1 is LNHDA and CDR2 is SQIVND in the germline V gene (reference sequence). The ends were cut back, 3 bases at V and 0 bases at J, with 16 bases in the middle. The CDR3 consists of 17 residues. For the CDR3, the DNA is TGTGCCAGTAGTATCCCTCAATCGGGGGTGAGCACAGATACGCAGTATTTT. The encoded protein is CASSIPQSGVSTDTQYF.

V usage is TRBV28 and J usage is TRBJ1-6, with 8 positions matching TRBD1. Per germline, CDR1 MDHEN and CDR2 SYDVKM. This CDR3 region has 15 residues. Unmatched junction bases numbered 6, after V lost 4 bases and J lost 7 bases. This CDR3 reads CASSSRTGRNSPLHF. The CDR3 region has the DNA TGTGCCAGCAGTTCCCGGACAGGGAGAAATTCACCCCTCCACTTT.

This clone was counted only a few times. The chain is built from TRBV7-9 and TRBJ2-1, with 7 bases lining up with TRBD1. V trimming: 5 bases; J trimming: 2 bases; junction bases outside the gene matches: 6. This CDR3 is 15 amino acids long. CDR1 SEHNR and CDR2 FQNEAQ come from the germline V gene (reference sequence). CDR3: CASSPRTGAYNEQFF. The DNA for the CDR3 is TGTGCCAGCAGCCCGAGGACAGGAGCCTACAATGAGCAGTTCTTC.

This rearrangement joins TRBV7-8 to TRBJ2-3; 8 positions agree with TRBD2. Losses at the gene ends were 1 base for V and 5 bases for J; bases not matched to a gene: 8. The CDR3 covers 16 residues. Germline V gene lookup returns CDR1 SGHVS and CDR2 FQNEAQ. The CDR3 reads CASSLEGAGVGDTQYF. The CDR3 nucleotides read TGTGCCAGCAGCTTAGAGGGAGCGGGGGTCGGAGATACGCAGTATTTT.

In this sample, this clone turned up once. The CDR3: CASSPDRSGGYTF. CDR3 nucleotide sequence: TGTGCCAGCTCACCCGACCGGAGCGGCGGCTACACCTTC. The V call is TRBV18, the J call TRBJ1-2; D gene uncertain. Germline V lookup: CDR1 KGHSH, CDR2 LQKENI. With 3 bases removed from V and 8 bases from J, the gap between germline ends came to 13 bases. CDR3 length: 13 amino acids.

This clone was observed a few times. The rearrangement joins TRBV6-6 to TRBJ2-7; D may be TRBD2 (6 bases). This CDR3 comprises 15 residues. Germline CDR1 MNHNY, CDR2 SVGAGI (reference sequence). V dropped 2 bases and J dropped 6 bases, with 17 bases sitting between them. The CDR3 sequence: CASSYDGTLSREQYF. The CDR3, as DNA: TGTGCCAGCAGTTACGACGGGACTCTCTCTCGCGAGCAGTACTTC.

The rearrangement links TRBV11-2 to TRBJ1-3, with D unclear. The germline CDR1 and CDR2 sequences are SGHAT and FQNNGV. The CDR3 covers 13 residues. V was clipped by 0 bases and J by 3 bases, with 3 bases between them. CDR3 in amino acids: CASSLEFGNTIYF. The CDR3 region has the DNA TGTGCCAGCAGCTTAGAGTTTGGAAACACCATATATTTT. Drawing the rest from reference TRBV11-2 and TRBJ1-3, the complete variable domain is EAGVAQSPRYKIIEKRQSVAFWCNPISGHATLYWYQQILGQGPKLLIQFQNNGVVDDSQLPKDRFSAERLKGVDSTLKIQPAKLEDSAVYLCASSLEFGNTIYFGEGSWLTVV.

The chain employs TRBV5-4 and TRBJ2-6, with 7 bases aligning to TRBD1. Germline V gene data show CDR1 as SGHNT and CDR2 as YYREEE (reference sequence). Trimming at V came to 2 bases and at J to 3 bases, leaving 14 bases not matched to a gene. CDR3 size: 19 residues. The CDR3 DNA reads TGTGCCAGCAGCTTCCCGGTCGCAGGGGGTTTGCTTGGGGCCAACGTCCTGACTTTC. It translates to CASSFPVAGGLLGANVLTF.

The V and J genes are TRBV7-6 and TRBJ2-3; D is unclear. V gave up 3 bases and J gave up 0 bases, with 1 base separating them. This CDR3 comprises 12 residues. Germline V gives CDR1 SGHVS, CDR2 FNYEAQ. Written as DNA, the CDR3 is TGTGCCAGCAGCTTCAGCACAGATACGCAGTATTTT. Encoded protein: CASSFSTDTQYF.